The source of this T cell receptor (beta chain) is a study of shared clonotypes between healthy human individuals. Study-wide results and caveats: Expectations were that clonotype sharing among donors would be affected by sequencing depth.

The V gene lost 8 bases and the J gene lost 0 bases, with 19 bases spanning the gap. Per germline, CDR1 MNHNY and CDR2 SVGAGI (reference sequence). This CDR3 spans 16 amino acids. This clone was seen just once. As yet, its antigen is unknown. In the original analysis: ImmunoSEQ output held junction-only sequences without quality scores, so filtering differed. Produced via immunoSEQ multiplex PCR; TCRdb's table is partial and in-frame only. Clonal size and the V and J genes are those of that table, whereas D and trimming came from the DNA. The repertoire has about 1.1 million clones, around three quarters of them found once; the top ten carry roughly 0.65%.

Specimen: memory CD4+ T cells from PBMCs. Subset reported: CD45RA-negative fraction. This TCR was sampled from a young man in good health. Some clones in this sample may be carry-over from other donors' samples. V gene TRBV6-6 combines with J gene TRBJ1-2, with TRBD1 as a possible D gene (6 bases). The CDR3 DNA reads TGTGCCAGCTATTACCCTCCCGGACAGACTAACTATGGCTACACCTTC. Its translation is CASYYPPGQTNYGYTF.